Given below is one T cell receptor (beta chain) in context. What this receptor recognizes is not known. No clone much larger than this one lies a single base away; base qualities are absent. Each collaborating institution followed its own protocols to collect whole blood in K2EDTA tubes. For TCRbeta analysis, collaborators shipped samples as frozen whole blood, isolated PBMCs, or DNA extracted from either of those sample types. This entry is derived from a study of blood T cell repertoires in COVID-19 (dated by TCRdb to about 2020). Context from the whole study: Samples covering the acute and convalescent phases of COVID-19 were provided by collaborators in the United States, Italy and Spain. The prospective study material was composed of cDNA or gDNA derived from T cells, B-cell-depleted T cells, or PBMCs. Deeply sampled blood TCRbeta repertoires from subjects exposed to, actively infected with, or recovered from COVID-19 were included in the dataset. The repertoires were released in a freely available public database meant as a resource for research on the immune response to SARS-CoV-2. The samples were drawn from two sources: the first 160 participants of the ongoing ImmuneRACE study, and over 1,000 subjects contributed by 6 global collaborators. Sample metadata almost always included a de-identified subject ID, COVID-19 status, age in years and sex. Where available, HLA class I and class II types were obtained from metadata supplied by the sample provider rather than from assay-based typing.

Including the terminal cysteine and phenylalanine, the CDR3 comprises 15 residues. Of all the DNA, just the CDR3 is kept, 45 bases in frame from base 1. Per the germline V gene, MNHEY is the CDR1 and SVGEGT is the CDR2. At the junction V is shortened by 0 bases and J by 9 bases; bases outside the gene matches: 11. What the research found in general, with its limitations: Clinical and demographic metadata were provided uncurated, with the amount varying by source and participant.

TCRbeta CDR3 regions were amplified from genomic DNA by means of the immunoSEQ Assay, a bias-controlled multiplex PCR. On the authors' methods: Nucleated cell counts per sample were estimated from amplification of reference gene primers within the assay. To quantify the absolute abundance of each unique TCRbeta CDR3 rearrangement, sequence reads were collapsed and filtered. Productive Simpson clonality was computed per sample as the square root of Simpson's diversity index over productive rearrangements. TCRdb carries this immuneACCESS record with in-frame sequences only. Its versions omit some clonotypes, under half of them owing to an unresolved V gene in the studies checked, with the rest unexplained. V and J calls and clone size are copied from that table; D and trimming were computed from the DNA. The sample table records 310,000 or so clones; around 87% of these occur just once. Approximately 4% of the sample belongs to the ten largest clones.

The chain is encoded by TRBV6-2 or TRBV6-3 joined to TRBJ2-7; 7 middle bases align to TRBD1. The TCR sequence derives from a woman between 50 and 59 years old with active or convalescent COVID-19. The sample was peripheral blood. CDR3 sequence: CASSYSTGVLPRQYF. The sequenced DNA: TGTGCCAGCAGTTACTCAACAGGGGTCCTCCCTAGGCAGTACTTC.